One and the same sample provided the 15 T cell receptor beta chains below, sequenced in a study of blood T cell repertoires in COVID-19. Using immunoSEQ multiplex PCR, the repertoire was profiled, and TCRdb retains in-frame clones only, with some absent. The data hold about 230,000 clones, with approximately 80% observed a single time. The material sequenced was peripheral blood. The receptors shown here come from a woman aged 50 to 65 with acute or convalescent COVID-19.

This clone has more than one count but fewer than ten. The V gene is TRBV9, the J gene TRBJ1-1; TRBD1 matches at 10 bases. The length of the CDR3 is 14 residues. V was pared by 3 bases and J by 7 bases, with 6 bases of the junction left unmatched. Germline CDR1 is SGDLS and CDR2 is YYNGEE. CDR3: CASSETTGGFEAFF. Here the CDR3 DNA reads TGTGCCAGCAGCGAGACGACAGGGGGCTTTGAAGCTTTCTTT.

The V call is TRBV7-6, the J call TRBJ2-3; 8 bases match TRBD2. In germline, CDR1 is SGHVS, CDR2 FNYEAQ. The V segment lost 2 bases and the J segment 2 bases; nucleotides outside the gene matches: 3. This CDR3 is built from 15 residues. For the CDR3, the DNA is TGTGCCAGCAGCTTACGCGGGGGGAACACAGATACGCAGTATTTT. Encoded protein: CASSLRGGNTDTQYF.

This clone came up a few times. The chain combines TRBV27 with TRBJ2-1; 8 bases are shared with TRBD2. V gave up 3 bases and J gave up 8 bases; unmatched junction bases: 6. The CDR3 covers 14 residues. Germline V lookup: CDR1 MNHEY, CDR2 SMNVEV (reference sequence). CDR3 in DNA: TGTGCCAGCAGTTTGGGGACTAGTCCATATGAGCAGTTCTTC. Its translation is CASSLGTSPYEQFF.

The genes are TRBV5-4 and TRBJ2-7, with 13 bases lining up with TRBD2. This CDR3 spans 18 amino acids. The J segment lost 2 bases and the V segment lost 3 bases, leaving 11 bases of the junction unmatched. Germline lookup yields CDR1 SGHNT and CDR2 YYREEE (reference sequence). CDR3 loop: CASSSGLAGFRKAYEQYF. Written as DNA, the CDR3 is TGTGCCAGCAGCTCGGGACTAGCGGGGTTCCGGAAGGCCTACGAGCAGTACTTC.

This clone was seen only once. The CDR3 region has the DNA TGTGCCAGCATCCGGAGCTCCGCCACAGGGAAAGGCTCCTACGAGCAGTACTTC. The encoded protein is CASIRSSATGKGSYEQYF. The chain uses TRBV28 and TRBJ2-7; D may be TRBD1 (6 bases). The CDR3 loop spans 18 amino acids. Per germline, CDR1 MDHEN and CDR2 SYDVKM. Trimming took 7 bases from V and 0 from J, leaving 25 bases between them.

This clone has just a few counts. The chain uses TRBV6-5 and TRBJ2-7; D is possibly TRBD2 (5 bases). Germline lookup yields CDR1 MNHEY and CDR2 SVGAGI. Trimming shortened V by 10 bases and J by 0 bases, and 13 bases separated the two germline ends. The CDR3 has 13 amino acids. The CDR3 sequence is CATGNRSSYEQYF. In nucleotides, the CDR3 is TGTGCCACCGGGAACAGAAGCTCCTACGAGCAGTACTTC.

V and J are TRBV27 and TRBJ1-5; tentative D call: TRBD1 (6 bases). This CDR3 is 14 amino acids long. V lost 3 bases, J lost 1 base, and 7 bases lay in between. Germline values: CDR1 MNHEY, CDR2 SMNVEV (reference sequence). The CDR3 protein is CASSFQGSNQPQHF. The CDR3 DNA reads TGTGCCAGCAGTTTTCAGGGGAGCAATCAGCCCCAGCATTTT.

This clone was seen a single time. V and J are TRBV5-1 and TRBJ1-2, with TRBD1 matching 8 bases. Trimming cost V 4 bases and J 6 bases; bases outside gene matches: 11. Germline V CDR1 and CDR2: SGHRS, YFSETQ. The CDR3 totals 15 residues. CDR3 sequence reads: CASSGLRTGRNGYTF. The CDR3 DNA is TGCGCCAGCAGCGGACTGCGGACAGGGAGGAATGGCTACACCTTC. Full variable domain (outside the CDR3, taken from reference TRBV5-1 and TRBJ1-2): KAGVTQTPRYLIKTRGQQVTLSCSPISGHRSVSWYQQTPGQGLQFLFEYFSETQRNKGNFPGRFSGRQFSNSRSEMNVSTLELGDSALYLCASSGLRTGRNGYTFGSGTRLTVV.

Here the CDR3 DNA reads TGCGCCAGCAGCTCCCAGGGTTCGACCCAGAACACTGAAGCTTTCTTT. Residues: CASSSQGSTQNTEAFF. V and J are TRBV5-1 and TRBJ1-1, with D perhaps TRBD1 (5 bases). The V gene's germline CDR1 is SGHRS and CDR2 YFSETQ. Trimming took off 3 bases at V and 1 base at J, with 16 bases between the two ends. This CDR3 is built from 16 residues.

The chain combines TRBV28 with TRBJ1-2; D not certain. Trimming took 6 bases from V and 3 from J, leaving 11 bases between them. Germline loops: CDR1 MDHEN, CDR2 SYDVKM. This CDR3 comprises 13 residues. The chain's CDR3 is CASRPDTHYGYTF. The CDR3 DNA reads TGTGCCAGCAGGCCAGACACCCACTATGGCTACACCTTC.

This clone was observed once. The V call is TRBV7-2, the J call TRBJ2-1; D perhaps matches TRBD1 (5 bases). The V gene's germline CDR1 is SGHTA and CDR2 FQGNSA. V lost 0 bases to trimming and J lost 5 bases, with 11 bases between them. This CDR3 is built from 15 residues. CDR3 in DNA: TGTGCCAGCAGCTTAGCGAGGACAAGACACAATGAGCAGTTCTTC. Its protein is CASSLARTRHNEQFF.

The chain has TRBV19 and TRBJ2-5, with 10 positions matching TRBD1. Germline values: CDR1 LNHDA, CDR2 SQIVND (reference sequence). Trimming at V came to 6 bases and at J to 3 bases, leaving 7 bases not matched to a gene. The CDR3 contains 15 residues. CDR3 nucleotides: TGTGCCAGTAGATGGACAGGGGGTACCGAAGAGACCCAGTACTTC. It specifies CASRWTGGTEETQYF.

This sequence joins TRBV19 and TRBJ1-2, with 10 bases matching TRBD1. The junction had 9 bases not matched to a gene; V was cut back by 7 bases and J by 4 bases. There are 15 residues in the CDR3. The germline V gene has CDR1 LNHDA and CDR2 SQIVND (reference sequence). The CDR3 DNA reads as TGTGCCAGTAATCCGGGACAGGGGACTTTCTATGGCTACACCTTC. Amino acids: CASNPGQGTFYGYTF. Variable domain in full (rest from reference TRBV19 and TRBJ1-2): DGGITQSPKYLFRKEGQNVTLSCEQNLNHDAMYWYRQDPGQGLRLIYYSQIVNDFQKGDIAEGYSVSREKKESFPLTVTSAQKNPTAFYLCASNPGQGTFYGYTFGSGTRLTVV.

The chain employs TRBV19 and TRBJ1-6; 9 nucleotides agree with TRBD1. CDR3 length: 18 residues. Germline trimming cut 7 bases from V and 9 bases from J; bases unmatched to any gene: 19. The germline V gene encodes CDR1 LNHDA and CDR2 SQIVND (reference sequence). CDR3 bases: TGTGCCAGTAATCGGTATTCGTTTGGGACAGGGATCGGTTCACCCCTCCACTTT. Translating it yields CASNRYSFGTGIGSPLHF.

The chain carries TRBV6-1 and TRBJ2-7, with 9 bases identical to TRBD2. Germline loops: CDR1 MNHNS, CDR2 SASEGT. V was clipped by 3 bases and J by 7 bases; unmatched bases: 13. This CDR3 region has 16 residues. The CDR3 sequence: CASSDRKRGAGGEQYF. The CDR3 DNA follows: TGTGCCAGCAGTGATCGGAAGCGGGGGGCTGGTGGAGAGCAGTACTTC.